This entry describes one T cell receptor beta chain. Germline-derived CDR1 and CDR2 are MDHEN and SYDVKM. The trim removed 6 bases at V and 3 bases at J, leaving 14 bases unmatched. This CDR3 is built from 17 residues. TCRdb keeps only in-frame clones here, not all; method: immunoSEQ multiplex PCR. The sample yields 280,000 or so clones, approximately 89% seen once. This specimen belongs to a study of blood T cell repertoires in COVID-19. The chain carries TRBV28 and TRBJ1-5, with 7 bases matching TRBD1. What was sequenced was PBMCs or T cells enriched from blood (not recorded which). This TCR came from a woman aged 45 to 65 who had been exposed to COVID-19. The CDR3 spells CASRTGFVLGDNQPQHF. In nucleotides, the CDR3 is TGTGCCAGCAGGACAGGGTTCGTTTTGGGGGACAATCAGCCCCAGCATTTT.